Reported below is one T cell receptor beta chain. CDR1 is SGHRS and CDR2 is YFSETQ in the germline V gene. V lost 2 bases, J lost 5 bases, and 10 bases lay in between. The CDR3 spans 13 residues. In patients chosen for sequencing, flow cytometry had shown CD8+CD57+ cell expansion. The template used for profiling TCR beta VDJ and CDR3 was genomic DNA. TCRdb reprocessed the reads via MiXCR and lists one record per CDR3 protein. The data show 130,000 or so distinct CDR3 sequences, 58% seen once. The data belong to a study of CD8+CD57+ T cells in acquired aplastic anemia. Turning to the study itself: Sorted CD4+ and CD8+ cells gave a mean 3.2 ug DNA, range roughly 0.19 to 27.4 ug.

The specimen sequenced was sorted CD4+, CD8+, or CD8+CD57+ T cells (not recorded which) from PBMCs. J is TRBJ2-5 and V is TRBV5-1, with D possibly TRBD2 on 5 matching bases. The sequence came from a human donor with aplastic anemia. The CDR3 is CASSFDGVETQYF. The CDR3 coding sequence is TGCGCCAGCAGCTTTGACGGGGTTGAGACCCAGTACTTC. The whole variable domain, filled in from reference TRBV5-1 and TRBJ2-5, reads KAGVTQTPRYLIKTRGQQVTLSCSPISGHRSVSWYQQTPGQGLQFLFEYFSETQRNKGNFPGRFSGRQFSNSRSEMNVSTLELGDSALYLCASSFDGVETQYFGPGTRLLVL.